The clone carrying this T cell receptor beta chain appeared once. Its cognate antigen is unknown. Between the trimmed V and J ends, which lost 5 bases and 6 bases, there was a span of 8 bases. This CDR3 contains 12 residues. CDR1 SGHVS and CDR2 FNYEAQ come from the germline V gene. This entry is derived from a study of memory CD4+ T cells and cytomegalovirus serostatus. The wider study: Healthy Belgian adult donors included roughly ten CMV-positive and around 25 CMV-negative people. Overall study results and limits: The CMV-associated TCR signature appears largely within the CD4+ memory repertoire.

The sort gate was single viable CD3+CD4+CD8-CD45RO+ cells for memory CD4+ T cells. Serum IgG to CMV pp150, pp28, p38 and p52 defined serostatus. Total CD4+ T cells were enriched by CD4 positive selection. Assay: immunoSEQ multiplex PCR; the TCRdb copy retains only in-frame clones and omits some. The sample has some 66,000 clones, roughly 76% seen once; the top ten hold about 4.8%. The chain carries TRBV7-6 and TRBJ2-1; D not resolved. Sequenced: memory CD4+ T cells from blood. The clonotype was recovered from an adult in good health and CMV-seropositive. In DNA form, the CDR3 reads TGTGCCAGCAGCCTCAATAGCAATGAGCAGTTCTTC. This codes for CASSLNSNEQFF.